This T cell receptor beta chain derives from a study of T cell responses to AZD1222 COVID-19 vaccine. Sequencing was performed with immunoSEQ multiplex PCR; in TCRdb, only in-frame clones are kept and a portion is missing. The data contain about 56,000 clones, over 80% of them singletons. The CDR3 loop spans 13 amino acids. Germline V gene sequence: CDR1 ENHRY, CDR2 SYGVKD. Trimming cost V 3 bases and J 0 bases, with 5 bases left between them. The sequence derives from an adult in good health. The chain couples TRBV10-3 to TRBJ1-1; the D is unclear. The sequencing here drew on peripheral blood, taken on day 0 of AZD1222 vaccination. The CDR3 sequence: CAISDGLNTEAFF. In nucleotides, the CDR3 is TGTGCCATCAGTGACGGGCTGAACACTGAAGCTTTCTTT.